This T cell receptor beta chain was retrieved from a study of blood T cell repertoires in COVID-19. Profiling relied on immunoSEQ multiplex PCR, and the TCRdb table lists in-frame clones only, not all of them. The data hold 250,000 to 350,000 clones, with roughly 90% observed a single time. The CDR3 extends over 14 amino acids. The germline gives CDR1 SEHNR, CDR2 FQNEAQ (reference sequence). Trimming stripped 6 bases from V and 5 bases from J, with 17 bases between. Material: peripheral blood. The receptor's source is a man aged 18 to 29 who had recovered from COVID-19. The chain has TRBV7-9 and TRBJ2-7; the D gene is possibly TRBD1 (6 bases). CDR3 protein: CASSRTGLGNEQYF. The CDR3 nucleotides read TGTGCCAGCAGTAGAACAGGGTTGGGGAACGAGCAGTACTTC.